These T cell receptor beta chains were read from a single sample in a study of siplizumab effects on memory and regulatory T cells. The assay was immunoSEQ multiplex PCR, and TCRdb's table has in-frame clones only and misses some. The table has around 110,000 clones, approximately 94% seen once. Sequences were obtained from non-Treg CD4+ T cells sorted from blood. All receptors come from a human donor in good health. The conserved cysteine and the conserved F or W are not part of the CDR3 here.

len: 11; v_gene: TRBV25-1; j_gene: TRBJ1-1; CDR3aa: ASSAHPETEAF
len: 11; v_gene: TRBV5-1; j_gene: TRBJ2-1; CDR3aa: ASSGTSHNEQF
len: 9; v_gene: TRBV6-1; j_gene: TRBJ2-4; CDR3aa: ATAEASIQY
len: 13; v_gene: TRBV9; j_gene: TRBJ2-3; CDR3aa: ASSGAVYGTDTQY
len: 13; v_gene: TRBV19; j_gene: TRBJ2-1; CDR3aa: ASSIEMGRYNEQF
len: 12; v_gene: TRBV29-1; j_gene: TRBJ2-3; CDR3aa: STTGTGGPPTQY
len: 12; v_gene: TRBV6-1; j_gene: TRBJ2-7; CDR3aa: ASSETSGVGEQY
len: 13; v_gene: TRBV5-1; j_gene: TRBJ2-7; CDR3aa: ASSFWAGETYEQY
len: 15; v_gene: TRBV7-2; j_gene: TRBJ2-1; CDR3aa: ASSPIVGGNSYNEQF
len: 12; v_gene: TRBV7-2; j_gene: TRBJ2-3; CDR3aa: ASSSPPRGDTQY
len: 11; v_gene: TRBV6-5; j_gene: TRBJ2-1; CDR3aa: ASRREGYNEQF
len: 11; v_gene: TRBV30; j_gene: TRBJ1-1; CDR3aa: AWSVRLNTEAF